This passage covers 28 T cell receptor beta chains from one sample sequenced in a study of blood T cell repertoires in COVID-19. Repertoires were generated with immunoSEQ multiplex PCR, while TCRdb's copy carries only in-frame clones and drops some. This sample has hundreds of thousands of clones; around 88% occur once, and the top ten carry more than 6.5%. Specimen: peripheral blood. These receptors were obtained from a woman aged 25 to 39 who had recovered from COVID-19.

As regards this clone: Other DNA sequences in the sample encode the same CDR3. The chain recombines TRBV18 with TRBJ1-5, with D possibly being TRBD1 (5 bases). The CDR3 contains 13 residues. V shed 2 bases and J shed 4 bases, with 6 bases lying between them. Germline V lookup: CDR1 KGHSH, CDR2 LQKENI. CDR3: CASSPSGNQPQHF. Here the CDR3 DNA reads TGTGCCAGCTCACCATCAGGGAATCAGCCCCAGCATTTT.

This clone was picked up one time. The rearrangement links TRBV6-4 to TRBJ2-2; the D gene is possibly TRBD1 (6 bases). Trimming stripped 6 bases from V and 5 bases from J, with 22 bases between. The CDR3 is made up of 17 amino acids. Germline-derived CDR1 and CDR2 are MRHNA and SNTAGT. The DNA of the CDR3 is TGTGCCAGCAGCAAAAGACTACAGGGATTGTGGACCGGGGAGCTGTTTTTT. Encoded protein: CASSKRLQGLWTGELFF.

The chain joins TRBV6-4 to TRBJ2-5; D not resolved. Trimming cost V 3 bases and J 0 bases, with 5 bases left between them. The CDR3 consists of 13 residues. CDR1 and CDR2 from the germline V gene are MRHNA and SNTAGT. The CDR3 region has the DNA TGTGCCAGCAGTGAGCCGGACCAAGAGACCCAGTACTTC. Translation gives CASSEPDQETQYF.

In nucleotides, the CDR3 is TGCGCCAGCAGTCAGACAGCCCTAGGCTACACCTTC. Translated: CASSQTALGYTF. V is TRBV4-3 and J is TRBJ1-2, with a possible D match to TRBD1 (5 bases). CDR3 length equals 12 residues. V was trimmed by 6 bases and J by 8 bases, leaving 13 bases between them. CDR1 and CDR2 (germline): LGHNA, YSLEER.

This chain joins TRBV7-3 and TRBJ2-3; 7 nucleotides match TRBD1. The germline gives CDR1 SGHTA, CDR2 FQGTGA. After removal of 5 bases from V and 2 bases from J, the junction contained 4 bases not matched to a gene. CDR3 size: 14 residues. The CDR3 sequence: CASSITGDTDTQYF. The CDR3, as DNA: TGTGCCAGCAGCATCACAGGGGACACAGATACGCAGTATTTT.

The chain uses TRBV6-2 or TRBV6-3 and TRBJ2-1, with a weak D call TRBD1 (5 bases). CDR1 and CDR2 from the germline V gene are MNHEY and SVGEGT. V was pared by 0 bases and J by 5 bases, with 17 bases between. CDR3 length: 17 amino acids. The CDR3 protein is CASSYSVNTYRNNEQFF. CDR3 nucleotide sequence: TGTGCCAGCAGTTACTCAGTAAATACCTACAGGAACAATGAGCAGTTCTTC.

The V and J genes are TRBV2 and TRBJ1-1, with 10 bases identical to TRBD1. J lost 4 bases, V lost 2 bases, and 1 base had no gene match. CDR1 SNHLY and CDR2 FYNNEI come from the germline V gene. The CDR3 totals 14 residues. The CDR3 DNA reads TGTGCCAGCAGTGAAAGGACAGGGGGCACTGAAGCTTTCTTT. Protein sequence: CASSERTGGTEAFF.

This clone was observed once. The V gene is TRBV29-1, the J gene TRBJ1-1; the D gene is possibly TRBD1 (5 bases). The CDR3 covers 12 residues. Trimming pared 7 bases from V and 1 base from J, leaving 10 bases between. Germline V lookup: CDR1 SQVTM, CDR2 ANQGSEA. The CDR3 protein is CSAGLTNTEAFF. The CDR3 nucleotides read TGCAGCGCGGGACTTACGAACACTGAAGCTTTCTTT.

This chain joins TRBV2 and TRBJ2-1; a weak D match, TRBD2 (6 bases). V was pared by 6 bases and J by 5 bases, with 11 bases between. In germline, CDR1 is SNHLY, CDR2 FYNNEI. CDR3 length: 13 amino acids. As DNA, the CDR3 is TGTGCCAGCAGGTCTACGGGAGACAATGAGCAGTTCTTC. Its translation is CASRSTGDNEQFF.

J is TRBJ2-2 and V is TRBV6-5, with TRBD1 identical over 7 bases. This CDR3 has 16 amino acids. V lost 2 bases to trimming and J lost 0 bases; unmatched junction nucleotides: 3. The germline gives CDR1 MNHEY, CDR2 SVGAGI. This chain's CDR3 is CASSYGQAANTGELFF. The DNA of the CDR3 is TGTGCCAGCAGTTACGGACAGGCCGCGAACACCGGGGAGCTGTTTTTT.

The rearrangement uses TRBV15 and TRBJ2-5; 10 bases match TRBD2. The CDR3 has 16 residues. CDR1 LNHNV and CDR2 YYDKDF come from the germline V gene (reference sequence). The V and J ends lost 1 base and 5 bases, in that order; junction bases with no gene match: 7. The CDR3, as DNA: TGTGCCACCAGCAGAGTGGCCAGCGGGGGGGACGAGACCCAGTACTTC. Translation: CATSRVASGGDETQYF.

The gene calls are TRBV5-8 and TRBJ2-1; TRBD1 aligns across 7 bases. Germline V lookup: CDR1 SGHTS, CDR2 YDEGEE. This CDR3 is built from 11 residues. Germline trimming cut 3 bases from V and 15 bases from J; bases unmatched to any gene: 6. The CDR3, as DNA: TGTGCCAGCAGCTCCGACAGGGTACCGTTCTTC. This sequence encodes CASSSDRVPFF.

This chain joins TRBV10-2 and TRBJ2-1; D may be TRBD1 (6 bases). The germline V and J ends were trimmed by 6 bases and 2 bases, with 14 bases remaining between them. The CDR3 has 15 amino acids. Germline V gene lookup returns CDR1 WSHSY and CDR2 SAAADI. Here the CDR3 reads CASRTDRSAYNEQFF. The CDR3 DNA reads TGCGCCAGCAGGACCGACAGGTCCGCCTACAATGAGCAGTTCTTC.

The V gene is TRBV9, the J gene TRBJ2-7; D perhaps matches TRBD1 (6 bases). The germline V gene has CDR1 SGDLS and CDR2 YYNGEE. The CDR3 contains 14 residues. V lost 0 bases and J 2 bases, leaving 9 bases between the germline ends. The CDR3 here is CASSVEDSPYEQYF. The CDR3 coding sequence is TGTGCCAGCAGCGTAGAGGACAGTCCCTACGAGCAGTACTTC.

This sequence joins TRBV3-1 (or the pseudogene TRBV3-2) and TRBJ1-2; TRBD1 matches at 8 bases. Germline-derived CDR1 and CDR2 are LGHDT and YNNKEL (reference sequence). The CDR3 runs to 15 residues. With 2 bases clipped from V and 3 bases from J, the junction kept 5 bases outside the gene matches. This CDR3 is CASSQPRGLHYGYTF. The CDR3, as DNA: TGTGCCAGCAGCCAACCCAGGGGGCTTCACTATGGCTACACCTTC.

The V gene is TRBV10-3, the J gene TRBJ2-2; TRBD1 is a possible D gene (5 bases). Trimming shortened V by 10 bases and J by 0 bases, and 15 bases separated the two germline ends. The germline gives CDR1 ENHRY, CDR2 SYGVKD. The CDR3 sequence is 15 residues long. CDR3 in DNA: TGTGCCAGCCTTGACGGACACTCGAACACCGGGGAGCTGTTTTTT. Its translation: CASLDGHSNTGELFF.

The J gene is TRBJ1-5, the V gene TRBV12-3 or TRBV12-4; D gene uncertain. The ends were cut back, 3 bases at V and 5 bases at J, with 8 bases in the middle. The CDR3 extends over 13 amino acids. The CDR3, as DNA: TGTGCCAGCAGTTTGTATTCCGATCAGCCCCAGCATTTT. Its protein is CASSLYSDQPQHF.

This chain joins TRBV5-1 and TRBJ2-7; TRBD1 aligns across 8 bases. Germline V gives CDR1 SGHRS, CDR2 YFSETQ. The V segment lost 9 bases and the J segment 5 bases; nucleotides outside the gene matches: 10. This CDR3 spans 13 amino acids. Here the CDR3 DNA reads TGCGCCAACAGGGGGAGAAAAATCGACGAGCAGTACTTC. It yields the protein CANRGRKIDEQYF.

This clone was seen a single time. This chain joins TRBV7-2 and TRBJ2-1, with a possible D match to TRBD2 (6 bases). V was pared by 5 bases and J by 9 bases, with 23 bases between. Per the germline V gene, CDR1 is SGHTA and CDR2 is FQGNSA. CDR3 length: 16 amino acids. Written as DNA, the CDR3 is TGTGCCAGCAGCCCCCGTGCGGGGCTTACCGCGGGTGAGCAGTTCTTC. Protein: CASSPRAGLTAGEQFF.

This rearrangement joins TRBV28 to TRBJ2-2; 8 bases align to TRBD2. V was clipped by 5 bases and J by 7 bases; unmatched bases: 18. Germline CDR1 is MDHEN and CDR2 is SYDVKM. This CDR3 spans 18 amino acids. The CDR3 loop is CASSPFEGSGVEGGELFF. The CDR3 DNA reads TGTGCCAGCAGTCCCTTTGAGGGTAGCGGGGTGGAAGGCGGGGAGCTGTTTTTT. Looking up the rest from reference TRBV28 and TRBJ2-2 gives the full variable domain: DVKVTQSSRYLVKRTGEKVFLECVQDMDHENMFWYRQDPGLGLRLIYFSYDVKMKEKGDIPEGYSVSREKKERFSLILESASTNQTSMYLCASSPFEGSGVEGGELFFGEGSRLTVL.

The CDR3 reads CASSLLLAGSTETQYF. Here the CDR3 DNA reads TGTGCCAGCAGCTTACTGCTAGCGGGGAGCACGGAGACCCAGTACTTC. The chain carries TRBV11-2 and TRBJ2-5; TRBD2 aligns across 9 bases. The CDR3 runs 16 residues. CDR1 is SGHAT and CDR2 is FQNNGV in the germline V gene. Losses at the gene ends were 2 bases for V and 5 bases for J; bases not matched to a gene: 9. The full variable domain, in which reference TRBV11-2 and TRBJ2-5 provide the parts outside the CDR3, is EAGVAQSPRYKIIEKRQSVAFWCNPISGHATLYWYQQILGQGPKLLIQFQNNGVVDDSQLPKDRFSAERLKGVDSTLKIQPAKLEDSAVYLCASSLLLAGSTETQYFGPGTRLLVL.

The chain recombines TRBV7-7 with TRBJ1-1, with D uncertain. The length of the CDR3 is 10 residues. Per germline, CDR1 SSHAT and CDR2 FNYEAQ (reference sequence). The V and J ends lost 8 bases and 5 bases respectively, with 6 bases between them. The CDR3 reads CASEGTEAFF. In nucleotides, the CDR3 is TGTGCCAGCGAGGGAACTGAAGCTTTCTTT.

DNA of the CDR3: TGTGCCAGCGGGCTTCTTAACTATGGCTACACCTTC. It encodes CASGLLNYGYTF. The chain employs TRBV6-5 and TRBJ1-2; D not resolved. The CDR3 is 12 amino acids. Germline CDR1 and CDR2: MNHEY and SVGAGI. V lost 8 bases and J 1 base, leaving 8 bases between the germline ends.

The rearrangement joins TRBV27 to TRBJ1-6; 10 bases align to TRBD1. Per the germline V gene, CDR1 is MNHEY and CDR2 is SMNVEV (reference sequence). J lost 7 bases, V lost 5 bases, and 8 bases had no gene match. CDR3 length: 16 residues. CDR3 in DNA: TGTGCCAGCAGTCGTCTCCGGGACAGGGGAAATTCACCCCTCCACTTT. This sequence encodes CASSRLRDRGNSPLHF.

V is TRBV6-5 and J is TRBJ1-6; the match to TRBD1 covers 7 bases. The CDR3 covers 15 residues. In germline, CDR1 is MNHEY, CDR2 SVGAGI. Losses at the gene ends were 0 bases for V and 7 bases for J; bases not matched to a gene: 3. DNA of the CDR3: TGTGCCAGCAGTTACTCGGGACAGCAAAATTCACCCCTCCACTTT. It yields the protein CASSYSGQQNSPLHF.

The rearrangement joins TRBV19 to TRBJ2-5; TRBD1 aligns across 11 bases. The CDR3 runs to 16 residues. From germline, CDR1 is LNHDA and CDR2 SQIVND (reference sequence). With V trimmed by 5 bases and J by 3 bases, 8 bases remained unmatched. CDR3 sequence reads: CASSGPAGQGEETQYF. The CDR3 nucleotides read TGTGCCAGTAGTGGTCCGGCGGGACAGGGGGAAGAGACCCAGTACTTC.

This clone showed up just a few times. The chain links TRBV29-1 to TRBJ2-3, with 8 bases fitting TRBD2. CDR3 length: 15 residues. The germline V gene encodes CDR1 SQVTM and CDR2 ANQGSEA. V dropped 4 bases and J dropped 2; count of bases not matched to a gene: 8. CDR3 amino acids: CSVAGGTDNTDTQYF. The CDR3 DNA reads TGCAGCGTTGCGGGGGGGACGGATAACACAGATACGCAGTATTTT.

The chain couples TRBV23-1 to TRBJ1-4, with D possibly matching TRBD1 (5 bases). TRBV23-1 qualifies as an ORF whose function is uncertain. Trimming pared 1 base from V and 7 bases from J, leaving 13 bases between. This CDR3 has 15 amino acids. The CDR3 region has the DNA TGCGCCAGCAGTCAATGCCGGGGGACGGGTGAAAAACTGTTTTTT. Translating it yields CASSQCRGTGEKLFF.